A selection of T cell receptor beta chains follows, all from one sample in a study of blood T cell repertoires in COVID-19. Libraries were prepared by immunoSEQ multiplex PCR; TCRdb keeps only in-frame clonotypes and omits some of them. The sample includes hundreds of thousands of clones, 70% to 85% of them seen just once. Sequencing was performed on PBMCs or T cells enriched from blood (not recorded which). The source of these receptors is a woman in her sixties or seventies who had recovered from COVID-19. CDR3s leave out the opening cysteine and the closing phenylalanine or tryptophan.

v_gene,j_gene,CDR3aa
TRBV18,TRBJ2-7,ASSLGTTSEQY
TRBV5-6,TRBJ2-7,ASSPRGSYEQY
TRBV3-1/TRBV3-2,TRBJ2-7,ASSQQGGGFYEQY
TRBV15,TRBJ2-1,ATSSPSGRRNEQF
TRBV6-5,TRBJ1-2,ASRDRGYHGYT
TRBV21-1,TRBJ2-5,ASSKASGEGTHLYQETQY
TRBV5-5,TRBJ2-7,ASSKRVGTSGSSYEQY
TRBV21-1,TRBJ1-1,ASSKGDGSNTEAF
TRBV27,TRBJ1-1,ASAGIGMNTEAF
TRBV27,TRBJ2-2,ASRSSGSPSGELF
TRBV7-3,TRBJ2-1,ASSLGLADNEQF
TRBV5-6,TRBJ2-3,ASSFGGSTDTQY
TRBV6-1,TRBJ1-3,ASRGTGVGNTIY
TRBV30,TRBJ2-2,AWNLGVGGELF
TRBV5-1,TRBJ2-3,ASAGGPEADTQY
TRBV7-2,TRBJ2-1,ASSLNGLAGDEQF
TRBV19,TRBJ1-2,ASSIYGQGGLNYGYT
TRBV15,TRBJ1-3,ATSREDRGGNTIY
TRBV12-3/TRBV12-4,TRBJ1-1,ASNRGAVGEAF
TRBV6-4,TRBJ2-2,ASKLAGTTGELF
TRBV20-1,TRBJ2-3,SASVSGVRDTQY
TRBV5-1,TRBJ1-4,ASSQGTGREKLF
TRBV7-9,TRBJ1-1,ASSDGTGGKGTEAF
TRBV19,TRBJ1-5,ATRQDRGQVSNQPQH
TRBV11-2,TRBJ2-3,ASSRFQGTATDTQY
TRBV7-9,TRBJ2-5,ASSFAGLGEETQY
TRBV2,TRBJ1-4,ASSGGHISTNEKLF
TRBV6-7,TRBJ2-1,ASSYSSGTSGMSYNEQF
TRBV27,TRBJ2-3,ASNPRGPRTDTQY
TRBV12-5,TRBJ2-1,ASGSTSADLREQF
TRBV5-1,TRBJ2-3,ASSTYPSTDTQY
TRBV7-9,TRBJ1-4,ASSPDRANEKLF
TRBV6-5,TRBJ1-1,ASRTPSDTAGAF
TRBV4-2,TRBJ1-1,ASSQDRQGIRYTEAF
TRBV5-6,TRBJ1-6,ASRRHETSPLH
TRBV12-3/TRBV12-4,TRBJ1-1,ASSSSLNTEAF
TRBV7-8,TRBJ2-7,ASSLVGLAGGAEPHEQY